Detailed here is one TCR beta chain. The V gene's germline CDR1 is KGHSH and CDR2 LQKENI. The CDR3 sequence is 15 residues long. Germline trimming cut 0 bases from V and 5 bases from J; bases unmatched to any gene: 5. The data belong to a study of blood T cell repertoires in COVID-19. Turning to the study itself: From T cells, B-cell-depleted T cells, or PBMCs came the material, which was cDNA or gDNA.

The participants were between roughly 18 and 100 years old and came from under 25 US areas. Some clones are missing from TCRdb's copy, which holds only in-frame ones; the method was immunoSEQ multiplex PCR. The repertoire consists of some 530,000 clones, with roughly nine tenths occurring once and the leading ten covering approximately 8%. Input material: PBMCs or T cells enriched from blood (not recorded which). J is TRBJ1-1 and V is TRBV18, with TRBD1 matching over 8 bases. This clonotype was obtained from a woman aged 55-70 years who had recovered from COVID-19. The CDR3 coding sequence is TGTGCCAGCTCACCACCCGGTCAGGGGGCGACTGAAGCTTTCTTT. This translates into CASSPPGQGATEAFF.